What follows is one T cell receptor beta chain and its context. Antigen unknown. For the second PCR, which ran for roughly 7 to 11 cycles, a sample-barcoded 5' primer and a J-beta primer mix were used. Researchers report that each sample yielded at least 3 million CDR3-containing paired-end reads. Using its own MiXCR run on the 5' RACE reads, TCRdb lists one record per CDR3 protein. The sample carries about 1.6 million distinct CDR3 sequences, around 36% recorded once. Germline CDR1 SGDLS, CDR2 YYNGEE. CDR3 length: 16 residues. J lost 1 base, V lost 4 bases, and 7 bases had no gene match. These data originate in a study of blood T cells in healthy people across ages. Notes on the study in general: Per million T cells, TCR beta diversity dropped roughly linearly as age increased.

The sequenced sample was blood. The rearrangement joins TRBV9 to TRBJ2-5, with 10 positions matching TRBD2. This TCR came from a young woman in good health. CDR3: CASSISGGPPQETQYF. The CDR3 coding sequence is TGTGCCAGCAGCATTAGCGGGGGGCCCCCCCAAGAGACCCAGTACTTC. Looking up the rest from reference TRBV9 and TRBJ2-5 gives the full variable domain: DSGVTQTPKHLITATGQRVTLRCSPRSGDLSVYWYQQSLDQGLQFLIQYYNGEERAKGNILERFSAQQFPDLHSELNLSSLELGDSALYFCASSISGGPPQETQYFGPGTRLLVL.